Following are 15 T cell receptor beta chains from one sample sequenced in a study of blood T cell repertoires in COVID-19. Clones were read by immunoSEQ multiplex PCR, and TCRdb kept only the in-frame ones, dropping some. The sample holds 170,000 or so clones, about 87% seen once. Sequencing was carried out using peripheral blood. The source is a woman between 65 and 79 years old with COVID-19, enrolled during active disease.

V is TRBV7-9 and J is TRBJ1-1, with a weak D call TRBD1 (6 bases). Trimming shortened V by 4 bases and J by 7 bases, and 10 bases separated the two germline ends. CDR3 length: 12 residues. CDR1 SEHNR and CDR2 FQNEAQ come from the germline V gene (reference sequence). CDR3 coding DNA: TGTGCCAGCAGCTCTCAGGGGCTTGAAGCTTTCTTT. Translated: CASSSQGLEAFF.

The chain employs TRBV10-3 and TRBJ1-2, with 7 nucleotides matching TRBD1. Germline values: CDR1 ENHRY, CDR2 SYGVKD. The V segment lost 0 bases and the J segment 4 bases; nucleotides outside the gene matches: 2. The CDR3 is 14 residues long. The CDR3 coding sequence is TGTGCCATCAGTGAGTCCGGGACAGCCTATGGCTACACCTTC. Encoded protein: CAISESGTAYGYTF.

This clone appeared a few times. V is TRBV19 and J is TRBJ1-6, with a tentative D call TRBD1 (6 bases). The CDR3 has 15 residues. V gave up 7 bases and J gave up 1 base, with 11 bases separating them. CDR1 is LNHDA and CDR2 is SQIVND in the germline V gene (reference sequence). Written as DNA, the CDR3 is TGTGCCAGTAATTCCGGGACATCCTATAATTCACCCCTCCACTTT. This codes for CASNSGTSYNSPLHF. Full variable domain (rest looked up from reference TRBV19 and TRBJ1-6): DGGITQSPKYLFRKEGQNVTLSCEQNLNHDAMYWYRQDPGQGLRLIYYSQIVNDFQKGDIAEGYSVSREKKESFPLTVTSAQKNPTAFYLCASNSGTSYNSPLHFGNGTRLTVT.

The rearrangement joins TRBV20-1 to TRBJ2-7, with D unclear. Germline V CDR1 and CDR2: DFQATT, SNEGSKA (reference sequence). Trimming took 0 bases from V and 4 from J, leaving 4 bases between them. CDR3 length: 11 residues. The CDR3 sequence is CSARDAYEQYF. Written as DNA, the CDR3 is TGCAGTGCTAGAGATGCGTACGAGCAGTACTTC.

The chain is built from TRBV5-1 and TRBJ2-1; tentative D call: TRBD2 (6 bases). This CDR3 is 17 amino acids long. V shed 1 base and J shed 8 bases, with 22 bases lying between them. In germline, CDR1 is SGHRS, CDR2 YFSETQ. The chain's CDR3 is CASSLSLWDGGGDEQFF. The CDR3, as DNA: TGCGCCAGCAGCTTGAGTTTGTGGGACGGGGGTGGCGATGAGCAGTTCTTC.

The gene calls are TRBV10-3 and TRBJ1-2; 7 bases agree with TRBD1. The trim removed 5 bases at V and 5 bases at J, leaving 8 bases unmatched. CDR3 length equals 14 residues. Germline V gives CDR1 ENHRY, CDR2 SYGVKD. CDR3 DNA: TGTGCCATCAGTCCCCCGACAGGGTTGTATGGCTACACCTTC. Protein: CAISPPTGLYGYTF.

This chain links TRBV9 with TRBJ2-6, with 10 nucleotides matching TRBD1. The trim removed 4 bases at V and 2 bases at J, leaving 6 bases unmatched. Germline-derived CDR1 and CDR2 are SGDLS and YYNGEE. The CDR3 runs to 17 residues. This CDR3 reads CASSTRDRGTGANVLTF. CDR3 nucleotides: TGTGCCAGCAGCACCCGGGACAGGGGTACTGGGGCCAACGTCCTGACTTTC.

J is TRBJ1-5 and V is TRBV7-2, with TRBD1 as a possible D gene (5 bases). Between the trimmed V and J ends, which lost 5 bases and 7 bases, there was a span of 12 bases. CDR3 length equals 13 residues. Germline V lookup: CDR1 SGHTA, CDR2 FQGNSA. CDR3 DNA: TGTGCCAGCAGCATGGGGCCCGGACAGCCCCAGCATTTT. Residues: CASSMGPGQPQHF.

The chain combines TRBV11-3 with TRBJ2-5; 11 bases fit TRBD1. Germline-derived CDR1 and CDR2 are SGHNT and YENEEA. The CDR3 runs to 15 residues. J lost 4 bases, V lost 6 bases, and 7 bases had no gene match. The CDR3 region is CASRAGQGAGETQYF. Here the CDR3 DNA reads TGTGCCAGCAGAGCCGGACAGGGGGCTGGAGAGACCCAGTACTTC.

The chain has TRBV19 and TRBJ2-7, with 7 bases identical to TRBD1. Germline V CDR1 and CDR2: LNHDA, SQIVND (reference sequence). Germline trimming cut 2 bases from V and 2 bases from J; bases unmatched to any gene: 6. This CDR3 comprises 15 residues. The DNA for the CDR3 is TGTGCCAGTAGTATACTACAGGGGAGCCCCTACGAGCAGTACTTC. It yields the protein CASSILQGSPYEQYF.

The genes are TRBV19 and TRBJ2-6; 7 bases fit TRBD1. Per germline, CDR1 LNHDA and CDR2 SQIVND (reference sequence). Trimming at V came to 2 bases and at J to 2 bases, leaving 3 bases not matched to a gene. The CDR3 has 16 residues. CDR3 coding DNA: TGTGCCAGTAGTATAAAGGGGACAGCTGGGGCCAACGTCCTGACTTTC. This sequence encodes CASSIKGTAGANVLTF.

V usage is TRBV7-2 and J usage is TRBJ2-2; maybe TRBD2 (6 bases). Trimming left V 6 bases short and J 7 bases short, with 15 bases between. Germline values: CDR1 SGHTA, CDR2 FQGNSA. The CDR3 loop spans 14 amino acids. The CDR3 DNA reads TGTGCCAGCAGACAATCAGGGCGGGGCGGGGAGCTGTTTTTT. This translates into CASRQSGRGGELFF.

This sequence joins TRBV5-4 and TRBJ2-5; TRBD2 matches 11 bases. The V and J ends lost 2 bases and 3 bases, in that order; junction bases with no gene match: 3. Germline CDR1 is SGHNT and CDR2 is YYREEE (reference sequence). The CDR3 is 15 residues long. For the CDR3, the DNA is TGTGCCAGCAGCTTAATACTAGCGGGAGAAGAGACCCAGTACTTC. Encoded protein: CASSLILAGEETQYF.

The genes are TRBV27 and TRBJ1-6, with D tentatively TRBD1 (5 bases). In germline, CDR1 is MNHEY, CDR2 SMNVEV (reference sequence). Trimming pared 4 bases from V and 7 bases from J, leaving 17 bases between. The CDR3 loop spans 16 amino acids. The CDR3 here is CASSSDRPRVNSPLHF. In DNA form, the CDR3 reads TGTGCCAGCAGTTCAGACCGTCCCAGGGTGAATTCACCCCTCCACTTT.

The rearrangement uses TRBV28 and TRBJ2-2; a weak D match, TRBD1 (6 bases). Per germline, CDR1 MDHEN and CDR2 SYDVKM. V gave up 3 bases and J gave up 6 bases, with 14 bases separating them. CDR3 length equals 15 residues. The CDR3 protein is CASSFSSGVAGELFF. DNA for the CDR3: TGTGCCAGCAGTTTCTCTTCAGGGGTAGCCGGGGAGCTGTTTTTT.